These T cell receptor beta chains were read from a single sample in a study of T cell responses to AZD1222 COVID-19 vaccine. Sequencing used immunoSEQ multiplex PCR; TCRdb keeps in-frame clones, though not all of them. The sample records roughly 130,000 clones, 85% to 90% being singletons. The sample consisted of peripheral blood, taken on day 0 of AZD1222 vaccination. The receptors were sampled from an adult in good health. The CDR3 runs from the conserved cysteine through the conserved F or W. D genes are given only for firm matches. The size field is filled for only some rows; it gives once, few, many or a size class.

D gene: -; clone size: -; J gene: TRBJ1-2; V gene: TRBV5-1; CDR3 protein: CASTGVTGENYGYTF; CDR3 DNA: TGCGCCAGCACTGGAGTCACAGGCGAAAACTATGGCTACACCTTC
D gene: -; clone size: -; J gene: TRBJ1-3; V gene: TRBV3-1/TRBV3-2; CDR3 protein: CASSQGGVTAFGNTIYF; CDR3 DNA: TGTGCCAGCAGCCAAGGGGGGGTTACTGCCTTTGGAAACACCATATATTTT
D gene: -; clone size: once; J gene: TRBJ2-3; V gene: TRBV7-2; CDR3 protein: CASSSRRLGFSTQYF; CDR3 DNA: TGTGCCAGCAGCTCCCGCAGGCTTGGGTTCAGTACGCAGTATTTT
D gene: TRBD1; clone size: -; J gene: TRBJ1-1; V gene: TRBV9; CDR3 protein: CASSVGGQVAEAFF; CDR3 DNA: TGTGCCAGCAGCGTAGGTGGACAGGTCGCTGAAGCTTTCTTT
D gene: -; clone size: -; J gene: TRBJ1-2; V gene: TRBV19; CDR3 protein: CASSTPDGYTF; CDR3 DNA: TGTGCCAGTAGTACGCCGGATGGCTACACCTTC
D gene: TRBD1; clone size: few; J gene: TRBJ1-1; V gene: TRBV10-3; CDR3 protein: CAIRTGINEAFF; CDR3 DNA: TGTGCCATCAGGACAGGGATAAATGAAGCTTTCTTT
D gene: -; clone size: many; J gene: TRBJ1-2; V gene: TRBV6-5; CDR3 protein: CASSIDRAYGYTF; CDR3 DNA: TGTGCCAGCAGCATAGACAGAGCCTATGGCTACACCTTC
D gene: -; clone size: -; J gene: TRBJ2-4; V gene: TRBV11-2; CDR3 protein: CASSPLSGNIQYF; CDR3 DNA: TGTGCCAGCAGCCCGCTGTCTGGGAACATTCAGTACTTC
D gene: -; clone size: -; J gene: TRBJ1-2; V gene: TRBV4-3; CDR3 protein: CASSQRRAGDGYGYTF; CDR3 DNA: TGCGCCAGCAGCCAAAGGCGGGCAGGGGATGGGTATGGCTACACCTTC
D gene: -; clone size: few; J gene: TRBJ1-3; V gene: TRBV15; CDR3 protein: CATSKARGNTIYF; CDR3 DNA: TGTGCCACCAGCAAAGCAAGAGGGAACACCATATATTTT
D gene: -; clone size: -; J gene: TRBJ2-5; V gene: TRBV19; CDR3 protein: CASSKRDGQETQYF; CDR3 DNA: TGTGCCAGTAGTAAAAGGGACGGGCAAGAGACCCAGTACTTC
D gene: -; clone size: -; J gene: TRBJ1-4; V gene: TRBV29-1; CDR3 protein: CSVRRDTPNEKLFF; CDR3 DNA: TGCAGCGTCCGAAGGGACACCCCTAATGAAAAACTGTTTTTT
D gene: TRBD1; clone size: -; J gene: TRBJ1-2; V gene: TRBV28; CDR3 protein: CASSRDRGQKEANYGYTF; CDR3 DNA: TGTGCCAGCAGTAGAGACAGGGGGCAAAAAGAAGCTAACTATGGCTACACCTTC
D gene: -; clone size: -; J gene: TRBJ1-1; V gene: TRBV2; CDR3 protein: CASRGGGPGGTEAFF; CDR3 DNA: TGTGCCAGCAGGGGAGGGGGACCGGGGGGCACTGAAGCTTTCTTT
D gene: -; clone size: -; J gene: TRBJ1-1; V gene: TRBV5-4; CDR3 protein: CASSLISGEAFF; CDR3 DNA: TGTGCCAGCAGCTTAATCTCAGGTGAAGCTTTCTTT
D gene: -; clone size: once; J gene: TRBJ2-5; V gene: TRBV11-2; CDR3 protein: CASSPQETQYF; CDR3 DNA: TGTGCCAGCAGCCCCCAAGAGACCCAGTACTTC
D gene: -; clone size: -; J gene: TRBJ1-5; V gene: TRBV5-5; CDR3 protein: CASSLAEGGFSNQPQHF; CDR3 DNA: TGTGCCAGCAGCTTGGCCGAGGGGGGGTTTAGCAATCAGCCCCAGCATTTT